The 4 T cell receptor beta chains presented below share a single source sample, sequenced in a study of T cells in Graves' hyperthyroidism and ophthalmopathy (dated by TCRdb to the late 2010s). Library preparation employed multiplex PCR. TCRdb shows the sequencer as Illumina HiSeq 2000. The TCR beta CDR3 regions were amplified from RNA transcripts. A first-round RT-PCR of the TCR CDR3 used the HTBI primer set with the Qiagen OneStep RT-PCR kit. TCRdb's own reprocessing of the public reads used fastp at Q25 and MiXCR and kept productive beta chains. For every CDR3 protein sequence, its rows merge into one entry that carries the most common genes and DNA. The sample table holds 550,000 to 600,000 distinct CDR3 sequences, of which over 15% were seen once. Approximately 20% of the sample is taken by the ten largest. The sample consisted of blood. These receptors were taken from a young woman with Graves' hyperthyroidism.

This rearrangement joins TRBV4-1 to TRBJ2-2; 8 nucleotides align to TRBD2. The V and J ends lost 5 bases and 2 bases, in that order; junction bases with no gene match: 7. Germline V gene sequence: CDR1 MGHRA, CDR2 YSYEKL. The length of the CDR3 is 16 residues. The CDR3 loop is CASSAFAGGNTGELFF. CDR3 DNA: TGCGCCAGCAGCGCTTTCGCGGGGGGAAACACCGGGGAGCTGTTTTTT.

This clonotype was seen many times. This chain connects TRBV10-3 to TRBJ1-5; 10 bases fit TRBD1. Per the germline V gene, CDR1 is ENHRY and CDR2 is SYGVKD. V was pared by 4 bases and J by 5 bases, with 5 bases of the junction left unmatched. The CDR3 consists of 15 residues. The CDR3 here is CAISATGGWDQPQHF. The CDR3 DNA sequence: TGTGCCATCAGTGCGACAGGGGGCTGGGATCAGCCCCAGCATTTT.

This chain uses TRBV4-3 with TRBJ1-1; 7 nucleotides line up with TRBD1. V was clipped by 0 bases and J by 6 bases; unmatched bases: 13. The CDR3 length is 17 residues. Germline CDR1 and CDR2: LGHNA and YSLEER. The CDR3 spells CASSQEPDRGGWAEAFF. The CDR3 region has the DNA TGCGCCAGCAGCCAAGAACCCGATCGAGGGGGCTGGGCTGAAGCTTTCTTT.

With respect to this clonotype: A much larger clone differs by one base, so this may be a read error. This chain uses TRBV12-3 or TRBV12-4 with TRBJ2-3; 10 bases are shared with TRBD2. The CDR3 sequence is 15 residues long. The CDR3 reads CAGSLSAGGGHTQYF. CDR3 in DNA: TGTGCCGGCAGTTTATCAGCGGGAGGGGGGCATACGCAGTATTTT.